This is a list of T cell receptor beta chains from one sample in a study of siplizumab effects on memory and regulatory T cells. The data were produced by immunoSEQ multiplex PCR, yet TCRdb's version contains in-frame clones alone and is incomplete. This table holds tens of thousands of clones, about 92% found once. Material: CD8+ T cells sorted from blood. The receptors stem from a human donor in good health. The CDR3 runs from the conserved cysteine through the conserved F or W. D genes are given only for firm matches. Clone size is stated in some rows and not others, as once, few, many or a class when expanded.

v_call: TRBV7-3; d_call: TRBD1; cdr3_length: 15; j_call: TRBJ2-3; clone_size: -; cdr3_nt: TGTGCCAGCAGCTTAGGACAGGGGGCAACAGATACGCAGTATTTT; cdr3_aa: CASSLGQGATDTQYF
v_call: TRBV7-9; d_call: -; cdr3_length: 12; j_call: TRBJ2-7; clone_size: many; cdr3_nt: TGTGCCAGCAGCCGGGCCTCCTACGAGCAGTACTTC; cdr3_aa: CASSRASYEQYF
v_call: TRBV29-1; d_call: TRBD2; cdr3_length: 12; j_call: TRBJ2-7; clone_size: -; cdr3_nt: TGCAGCGCCCTGGGACTAGCGGGAGAGCAGTACTTC; cdr3_aa: CSALGLAGEQYF
v_call: TRBV19; d_call: TRBD1; cdr3_length: 16; j_call: TRBJ2-1; clone_size: -; cdr3_nt: TGTGCCAGTAGTACGACAGGGTTTCTGGGTTACAATGAGCAGTTCTTC; cdr3_aa: CASSTTGFLGYNEQFF
v_call: TRBV7-8; d_call: TRBD2; cdr3_length: 16; j_call: TRBJ2-3; clone_size: -; cdr3_nt: TGTGCCAGCAGCTTTGGACTAGCGGGAGGCCCAGATACGCAGTATTTT; cdr3_aa: CASSFGLAGGPDTQYF
v_call: TRBV27; d_call: TRBD1; cdr3_length: 12; j_call: TRBJ1-1; clone_size: -; cdr3_nt: TGTGCCAGCAGTCCGCGGACAGGGAGAGCTTTCTTT; cdr3_aa: CASSPRTGRAFF
v_call: TRBV25-1; d_call: -; cdr3_length: 15; j_call: TRBJ2-7; clone_size: -; cdr3_nt: TGTGCCAGCAGTGAAGTAGGGGGGCCTACCTACGAGCAGTACTTC; cdr3_aa: CASSEVGGPTYEQYF
v_call: TRBV28; d_call: TRBD1; cdr3_length: 15; j_call: TRBJ1-3; clone_size: -; cdr3_nt: TGTGCCAGCAGCGAGGGGACAGGGAGGGGAAACACCATATATTTT; cdr3_aa: CASSEGTGRGNTIYF
v_call: TRBV6-1; d_call: -; cdr3_length: 14; j_call: TRBJ2-2; clone_size: -; cdr3_nt: TGTGCCAGCAGTGATACGGTAGCTCGGGGGGAGCTGTTTTTT; cdr3_aa: CASSDTVARGELFF
v_call: TRBV14; d_call: TRBD2; cdr3_length: 15; j_call: TRBJ2-7; clone_size: -; cdr3_nt: TGTGCCAGCAGTCTAGCGGGAGGGCTACTTTACGAGCAGTACTTC; cdr3_aa: CASSLAGGLLYEQYF
v_call: TRBV5-5; d_call: -; cdr3_length: 13; j_call: TRBJ2-7; clone_size: -; cdr3_nt: TGTGCCAGCAGCTTGGCCAACACCTACGAGCAGTACTTC; cdr3_aa: CASSLANTYEQYF
v_call: TRBV27; d_call: -; cdr3_length: 15; j_call: TRBJ1-4; clone_size: -; cdr3_nt: TGTGCCAGCAGTCCGGGGACACTCCGGAAGGAAAAACTGTTTTTT; cdr3_aa: CASSPGTLRKEKLFF
v_call: TRBV12-5; d_call: -; cdr3_length: 14; j_call: TRBJ2-7; clone_size: -; cdr3_nt: TGTGCTAGTGGACCGTTTCTAGGGGGTCACGAGCAGTACTTC; cdr3_aa: CASGPFLGGHEQYF
v_call: TRBV7-6; d_call: TRBD1; cdr3_length: 16; j_call: TRBJ1-3; clone_size: -; cdr3_nt: TGTGCCAGCAGCTCACGACAGGGTAGGGCTGGAAACACCATATATTTT; cdr3_aa: CASSSRQGRAGNTIYF
v_call: TRBV4-2; d_call: TRBD1; cdr3_length: 14; j_call: TRBJ2-7; clone_size: -; cdr3_nt: TGTGCCAGCAGCCAAGAACGACAGGGGCTCGAGCAGTACTTC; cdr3_aa: CASSQERQGLEQYF
v_call: TRBV19; d_call: -; cdr3_length: 15; j_call: TRBJ1-5; clone_size: few; cdr3_nt: TGTGCCAGTAGTACGCGGGGGGATGGGGATCAGCCCCAGCATTTT; cdr3_aa: CASSTRGDGDQPQHF
v_call: TRBV27; d_call: -; cdr3_length: 13; j_call: TRBJ1-2; clone_size: -; cdr3_nt: TGTGCCAGCAGTGAGACAGCTAACTATGGCTACACCTTC; cdr3_aa: CASSETANYGYTF
v_call: TRBV19; d_call: -; cdr3_length: 16; j_call: TRBJ2-2; clone_size: -; cdr3_nt: TGTGCCAGTAGTACGCGGGCAGGGGGGCTCGCCGGGGAGCTGTTTTTT; cdr3_aa: CASSTRAGGLAGELFF
v_call: TRBV5-1; d_call: TRBD1; cdr3_length: 15; j_call: TRBJ2-7; clone_size: -; cdr3_nt: TGCGCCAGCAGCCCCGTAGGACAGGCGGTTCGCGAGCAGTACTTC; cdr3_aa: CASSPVGQAVREQYF
v_call: TRBV29-1; d_call: -; cdr3_length: 14; j_call: TRBJ2-1; clone_size: -; cdr3_nt: TGCAGCGTAGGGACTGCTAGCTCCTACAATGAGCAGTTCTTC; cdr3_aa: CSVGTASSYNEQFF
v_call: TRBV5-1; d_call: -; cdr3_length: 16; j_call: TRBJ2-1; clone_size: -; cdr3_nt: TGCGCCAGCAGCTTCCCCAACTACCAATCTACAAATGAGCAGTTCTTC; cdr3_aa: CASSFPNYQSTNEQFF
v_call: TRBV14; d_call: TRBD2; cdr3_length: 14; j_call: TRBJ2-7; clone_size: -; cdr3_nt: TGTGCCAGCAGCCAAGGTCGGGAGGGGCGGGAGCAGTACTTC; cdr3_aa: CASSQGREGREQYF
v_call: TRBV11-2; d_call: -; cdr3_length: 15; j_call: TRBJ1-1; clone_size: -; cdr3_nt: TGTGCCAGCAGCTTGATGAAATCCATGAACACTGAAGCTTTCTTT; cdr3_aa: CASSLMKSMNTEAFF
v_call: TRBV7-3; d_call: -; cdr3_length: 15; j_call: TRBJ2-3; clone_size: -; cdr3_nt: TGTGCCAGCAGCTTATCCCACAGCCGCACAGATACGCAGTATTTT; cdr3_aa: CASSLSHSRTDTQYF
v_call: TRBV18; d_call: -; cdr3_length: 16; j_call: TRBJ2-3; clone_size: -; cdr3_nt: TGTGCCAGCTCACCGTCCAGGAGGGGTGTCCCAGATACGCAGTATTTT; cdr3_aa: CASSPSRRGVPDTQYF
v_call: TRBV6-1; d_call: TRBD1; cdr3_length: 15; j_call: TRBJ1-5; clone_size: -; cdr3_nt: TGTGCCAGCAGGTTTGAGACAGGGTTCAATCAGCCCCAGCATTTT; cdr3_aa: CASRFETGFNQPQHF